The 19 T cell receptor beta chains listed next were all sequenced from one sample in a study of CD8 T cells in Susac syndrome. An input of about 0.45 to 1 ug of RNA was subjected to reverse transcription using random hexamers. TCRdb recomputed calls from the immunoSEQ multiplex PCR reads with MiXCR, one row per CDR3 protein. Counted here are roughly 86,000 distinct CDR3 sequences, around 96% occurring once; the ten biggest clones make up more than 0.5%. Source material: CD8+ T cells from PBMCs. The receptors stem from a human donor with Susac syndrome.

The CDR3 protein is CASSFAGRETQYF. The CDR3 nucleotides read TGTGCCAGCAGTTTCGCCGGTCGGGAGACCCAGTACTTC. The V gene is TRBV28, the J gene TRBJ2-5; D gene uncertain. Trimming left V 3 bases short and J 5 bases short, with 10 bases between. The V gene's germline CDR1 is MDHEN and CDR2 SYDVKM. The CDR3 has 13 residues. Filled out from reference TRBV28 and TRBJ2-5, the complete variable domain reads DVKVTQSSRYLVKRTGEKVFLECVQDMDHENMFWYRQDPGLGLRLIYFSYDVKMKEKGDIPEGYSVSREKKERFSLILESASTNQTSMYLCASSFAGRETQYFGPGTRLLVL.

The rearrangement joins TRBV21-1 to TRBJ1-1; TRBD1 was called by the table and not checked on the DNA. TRBV21-1 constitutes a pseudogene. CDR3 size: 17 residues. CDR3 nucleotide sequence: TGTGCCAGCAGCAAAAGGGTAGGGGGGCAGACCCACACTGAAGCTTTCTTT. Encoded protein: CASSKRVGGQTHTEAFF.

V gene TRBV4-3 combines with J gene TRBJ1-1; no reliable D call. CDR1 and CDR2 from the germline V gene are LGHNA and YSLEER. V dropped 0 bases and J dropped 2 bases, with 10 bases sitting between them. The CDR3 loop spans 15 amino acids. Written as DNA, the CDR3 is TGCGCCAGCAGCCAAGAAGGTATAACAAACACTGAAGCTTTCTTT. This translates into CASSQEGITNTEAFF.

The chain joins TRBV11-3 to TRBJ2-7, with D perhaps matching TRBD1 (6 bases). Germline CDR1 is SGHNT and CDR2 is YENEEA. The CDR3 has 14 residues. The V end lost 6 bases, the J end lost 3 bases, and 15 bases lay between the germline ends. The CDR3 loop is CASSETGYGYEQYF. In DNA form, the CDR3 reads TGTGCCAGCAGTGAAACAGGGTACGGCTACGAGCAGTACTTC. Full variable domain (rest looked up from reference TRBV11-3 and TRBJ2-7): EAGVVQSPRYKIIEKKQPVAFWCNPISGHNTLYWYLQNLGQGPELLIRYENEEAVDDSQLPKDRFSAERLKGVDSTLKIQPAELGDSAVYLCASSETGYGYEQYFGPGTRLTVT.

CDR3 sequence (DNA): TGTGCCAGCAGCGAGGGACAGGGAGGCTATGGCTACACCTTC. As protein: CASSEGQGGYGYTF. The chain is built from TRBV9 and TRBJ1-2, with TRBD1 matching over 9 bases. Per the germline V gene, CDR1 is SGDLS and CDR2 is YYNGEE. The CDR3 covers 14 residues. The ends lost 3 bases at V and 4 bases at J; junction bases unmatched: 4.

This clonotype was observed once. The gene calls are TRBV30 and TRBJ1-4, with TRBD1 identical over 7 bases. Trimming took 4 bases from V and 7 from J; bases not matched to a gene: 6. This CDR3 has 13 residues. CDR1 is GTSNPN, CDR2 SVGIG, per germline (reference sequence). The CDR3 sequence is CAWTTGHGEKLFF. The CDR3 DNA is TGTGCCTGGACGACAGGGCATGGTGAAAAACTGTTTTTT.

This chain links TRBV29-1 with TRBJ1-4, with 9 nucleotides matching TRBD1. V shed 5 bases, J shed 8 bases, and the junction held 9 bases outside the gene matches. This CDR3 comprises 14 residues. Germline values: CDR1 SQVTM, CDR2 ANQGSEA. In nucleotides, the CDR3 is TGCAGCGTTAGGACAGGGGTCCTAGGGGAAAAACTGTTTTTT. It codes for CSVRTGVLGEKLFF.

The chain combines TRBV20-1 with TRBJ1-6, with a tentative D call TRBD1 (5 bases). Germline V lookup: CDR1 DFQATT, CDR2 SNEGSKA (reference sequence). The germline V and J ends were trimmed by 1 base and 10 bases, with 14 bases remaining between them. There are 14 residues in the CDR3. CDR3: CSARVNRGDSPLHF. As DNA, the CDR3 is TGCAGTGCTAGAGTCAACAGAGGGGACTCACCCCTCCACTTT.

A single count supports this clonotype. The chain uses TRBV7-9 and TRBJ1-4, with 8 bases lining up with TRBD1. Germline values: CDR1 SEHNR, CDR2 FQNEAQ (reference sequence). J gave up 10 bases and V 5 bases, and 9 bases lay outside the gene matches. There are 14 residues in the CDR3. The chain's CDR3 is CASSDGTGNRKLFF. CDR3 sequence (DNA): TGTGCCAGCAGCGACGGGACAGGCAACAGAAAACTGTTTTTT.

The rearrangement joins TRBV3-1 to TRBJ2-5, with 9 bases that match TRBD1. The J segment lost 2 bases and the V segment lost 5 bases, leaving 9 bases of the junction unmatched. The CDR3 totals 16 residues. Germline V lookup: CDR1 LGHDT, CDR2 YNNKEL (reference sequence). CDR3 DNA: TGTGCCAGCAGCTTACTCCCCGGGACAGGGCAAGAGACCCAGTACTTC. Its protein is CASSLLPGTGQETQYF.

This chain links TRBV6-2 or TRBV6-3 with TRBJ1-6; 8 bases match TRBD1. V shed 6 bases, J shed 8 bases, and the junction held 3 bases outside the gene matches. CDR1 MNHEY and CDR2 SVGEGT come from the germline V gene. The CDR3 runs 13 residues. This chain's CDR3 is CASRTGVDSPLHF. The CDR3 DNA reads TGTGCCAGCAGGACAGGGGTTGATTCACCCCTCCACTTT.

V usage is TRBV27 and J usage is TRBJ1-5, with TRBD1 as a possible D gene (5 bases). V dropped 3 bases and J dropped 0 bases, with 9 bases sitting between them. The CDR3 consists of 15 residues. Looked up from germline, CDR1 is MNHEY and CDR2 is SMNVEV (reference sequence). CDR3 sequence reads: CASSFLGDSNQPQHF. CDR3 nucleotide sequence: TGTGCCAGCAGTTTTTTGGGGGATAGCAATCAGCCCCAGCATTTT.

In its sample, this clonotype was seen once. The chain is built from TRBV5-4 and TRBJ1-2; possibly TRBD1 for D (6 bases). The V gene lost 0 bases and the J gene lost 5 bases, with 11 bases spanning the gap. Germline values: CDR1 SGHNT, CDR2 YYREEE (reference sequence). There are 14 residues in the CDR3. The CDR3: CASSLGYREYGYTF. CDR3 coding DNA: TGTGCCAGCAGCTTGGGGTACAGGGAATATGGCTACACCTTC.

V gene TRBV3-1 combines with J gene TRBJ2-2; the match to TRBD1 covers 10 bases. The CDR3 is made up of 15 amino acids. The V gene end was trimmed by 4 bases and the J gene end by 8 bases; junction bases not matched to a gene: 7. The V gene's germline CDR1 is LGHDT and CDR2 YNNKEL (reference sequence). CDR3 region: CASSPGTGDSGELFF. As DNA, the CDR3 is TGTGCCAGCAGCCCCGGGACAGGGGATTCTGGGGAGCTGTTTTTT. Looking up the rest from reference TRBV3-1 and TRBJ2-2 gives the full variable domain: DTAVSQTPKYLVTQMGNDKSIKCEQNLGHDTMYWYKQDSKKFLKIMFSYNNKELIINETVPNRFSPKSPDKAHLNLHINSLELGDSAVYFCASSPGTGDSGELFFGEGSRLTVL.

CDR3 in amino acids: CASSPRTGRTYEQYF. DNA for the CDR3: TGTGCCAGCAGCCCCCGGACAGGGAGAACCTACGAGCAGTACTTC. The chain uses TRBV7-9 and TRBJ2-7, with 8 nucleotides matching TRBD1. The CDR3 loop spans 15 amino acids. Unmatched junction bases numbered 8, after V lost 5 bases and J lost 2 bases. Germline assignment: CDR1 SEHNR and CDR2 FQNEAQ (reference sequence).

V usage is TRBV14 and J usage is TRBJ1-1, with D perhaps matching TRBD1 (5 bases). Between the trimmed V and J ends, which lost 4 bases and 1 base, there was a span of 7 bases. This CDR3 is built from 13 residues. CDR1 is SGHDN and CDR2 is FVKESK in the germline V gene. CDR3 sequence reads: CASSPTANTEAFF. In DNA, the CDR3 is TGTGCCAGCAGCCCGACAGCGAACACTGAAGCTTTCTTT.

The genes are TRBV5-4 and TRBJ2-5; 11 nucleotides align to TRBD1. Germline lookup yields CDR1 SGHNT and CDR2 YYREEE (reference sequence). J lost 5 bases, V lost 4 bases, and 10 bases had no gene match. The CDR3 length is 16 residues. This chain's CDR3 is CASSIRDRGMRETQYF. The CDR3 DNA sequence: TGTGCCAGCAGCATCCGGGACAGGGGGATGCGGGAGACCCAGTACTTC.

The rearrangement uses TRBV6-2 or TRBV6-3 and TRBJ1-2; D gene uncertain. CDR3 length: 14 residues. Germline-derived CDR1 and CDR2 are MNHEY and SVGEGT. The V end was cut by 2 bases, the J end by 4 bases, with 11 bases between. CDR3 sequence reads: CASSYDDGPYGYTF. The CDR3 DNA sequence: TGTGCCAGCAGTTACGATGACGGACCCTATGGCTACACCTTC.

The rearrangement uses TRBV20-1 and TRBJ2-7, with 10 positions matching TRBD2. Germline V gene data show CDR1 as DFQATT and CDR2 as SNEGSKA (reference sequence). Trimming took 6 bases from V and 4 from J; bases not matched to a gene: 12. This CDR3 region has 15 residues. CDR3 loop: CSAPSLAGAPYEQYF. In DNA, the CDR3 is TGCAGTGCCCCCTCGCTAGCGGGGGCCCCGTACGAGCAGTACTTC.